This T cell receptor (beta chain) was profiled in a study of a mutant IDH1 vaccine in newly diagnosed glioma. This CDR3 is built from 15 residues. Trimming took 8 bases from V and 0 from J; bases not matched to a gene: 10. Germline V gene sequence: CDR1 GTSNPN, CDR2 SVGIG (reference sequence). Using immunoSEQ multiplex PCR, the repertoire was profiled, and TCRdb retains in-frame clones only, with some absent. The repertoire consists of tens of thousands of clones, with around 74% occurring once and the leading ten covering 4% to 6.5%. Time point here: week 23, last vaccination. Each vaccine dose was 300 ug of mutant IDH1 20-mer peptide, with topical imiquimod. Remarks on this clone: The antigen remains unidentified.

J is TRBJ1-5 and V is TRBV30; 7 positions match TRBD1. Here the sequenced sample was PBMCs, taken from a glioma patient whose treatment included an IDH1 peptide vaccine. The receptor was derived from a man between 45 and 60 years old with glioma. This chain's CDR3 is CAREGGTVSNQPQHF. Here the CDR3 DNA reads TGTGCCCGCGAGGGGGGGACAGTTAGCAATCAGCCCCAGCATTTT.